This entry lists 8 T cell receptor beta chains sequenced from one sample in a study of shared clonotypes between healthy human individuals. The assay was immunoSEQ multiplex PCR, and TCRdb's table has in-frame clones only and misses some. Of hundreds of thousands of clones in the sample, about 96% were seen once. CD8 cells regarded as naive lacked CD45RO, were positively chosen for CCR7, and omitted terminally differentiated effector memory CD45RA+ cells. Sequenced: naive CD8+ T cells sorted from blood. These receptors all stem from a woman under 40 in good health.

J is TRBJ2-7 and V is TRBV13; 7 bases are shared with TRBD2. Unmatched junction bases numbered 5, after V lost 3 bases and J lost 3 bases. CDR1 is PRHDT, CDR2 FYEKMQ, per germline (reference sequence). The CDR3 has 14 residues. The CDR3 reads CASSLGLTHYEQYF. CDR3 coding DNA: TGTGCCAGCAGCTTGGGACTAACACACTACGAGCAGTACTTC.

DNA of the CDR3: TGCGCCAGCAGCCACAGAACAGGGGAATCGGGAGAGCAGTACTTC. It yields the protein CASSHRTGESGEQYF. The chain couples TRBV4-1 to TRBJ2-7; TRBD1 aligns across 7 bases. The CDR3 is 15 amino acids. The V gene's germline CDR1 is MGHRA and CDR2 YSYEKL. J gave up 7 bases and V 3 bases, and 12 bases lay outside the gene matches.

The genes are TRBV9 and TRBJ1-1, with D possibly TRBD1 on 6 matching bases. Trimming shortened V by 3 bases and J by 0 bases, and 12 bases separated the two germline ends. This CDR3 has 15 residues. CDR1 is SGDLS, CDR2 YYNGEE, per germline. CDR3 loop: CASSAPTGLNTEAFF. CDR3 nucleotides: TGTGCCAGCAGCGCCCCGACAGGTTTGAACACTGAAGCTTTCTTT.

CDR3 region: CASSTGTSGIYNEQFF. The CDR3 region has the DNA TGTGCCAGCAGTACCGGGACTAGCGGGATATACAATGAGCAGTTCTTC. V usage is TRBV28 and J usage is TRBJ2-1, with TRBD2 matching 13 bases. This CDR3 contains 16 residues. Unmatched junction bases numbered 5, after V lost 5 bases and J lost 4 bases. From germline, CDR1 is MDHEN and CDR2 SYDVKM.

The chain combines TRBV6-5 with TRBJ2-1; TRBD2 aligns across 10 bases. The length of the CDR3 is 15 residues. V lost 5 bases, J lost 4 bases, and 5 bases stayed unmatched. CDR1 is MNHEY and CDR2 is SVGAGI in the germline V gene. In nucleotides, the CDR3 is TGTGCCAGCAGTGCGCTAGCGGGAGAGTACAATGAGCAGTTCTTC. It specifies CASSALAGEYNEQFF.

V gene TRBV7-6 combines with J gene TRBJ2-1; TRBD2 matches 10 bases. The V gene end was trimmed by 4 bases and the J gene end by 5 bases; junction bases not matched to a gene: 8. The CDR3 covers 16 residues. CDR1 is SGHVS and CDR2 is FNYEAQ in the germline V gene. This CDR3 reads CASSYAGTSEHNEQFF. CDR3 sequence (DNA): TGTGCCAGCAGCTATGCCGGGACTAGCGAACACAATGAGCAGTTCTTC.

The rearrangement joins TRBV6-6 to TRBJ2-1; 7 bases map to TRBD2. After removal of 5 bases from V and 4 bases from J, the junction contained 11 bases not matched to a gene. The germline CDR1 and CDR2 sequences are MNHNY and SVGAGI (reference sequence). The CDR3 sequence is 16 residues long. CDR3 coding DNA: TGTGCCAGCAGTCACGGCCTAGCGGCCTTTTACAATGAGCAGTTCTTC. Translated, it gives CASSHGLAAFYNEQFF.

The rearrangement links TRBV6-6 to TRBJ2-3, with 11 positions matching TRBD2. CDR1 and CDR2 from the germline V gene are MNHNY and SVGAGI (reference sequence). The CDR3 covers 15 residues. V was pared by 7 bases and J by 1 base, with 4 bases of the junction left unmatched. The CDR3 spells CASMIAGGRTDTQYF. DNA for the CDR3: TGTGCCAGCATGATAGCGGGAGGGCGCACAGATACGCAGTATTTT.